Given below is one T cell receptor (beta chain) in context. Clones were sequenced by immunoSEQ multiplex PCR, and TCRdb holds only the in-frame ones, with some missing. Among 98,000 or so clones, more than 90% were seen once, and the ten largest hold roughly 0.7%. The CDR3 has 14 residues. V dropped 4 bases and J dropped 11 bases, with 19 bases sitting between them. CDR1 is SGHDT and CDR2 is YYEEEE in the germline V gene. These data come from a study of cytomegalovirus exposure and HLA in healthy donors. The wider study: The use of the same platform for the 95 to 150 validation repertoires and the 600 to 800 first-cohort repertoires was reported by a later analysis.

This rearrangement joins TRBV5-6 to TRBJ2-1; unclear D gene. This receptor was obtained from a woman under 30 in good health and CMV-seronegative. Sequenced input: PBMCs. CDR3 in DNA: TGTGCCAGCAGCACCCCCGGCGTGGCAGGAAAGCAGTTCTTC. Protein sequence: CASSTPGVAGKQFF.